This is a list of T cell receptor beta chains from one sample in a study of human T cells and chemical hapten exposure. TCRdb ran MiXCR on the RACE reads and lists one entry per CDR3 protein. The repertoire consists of 80,000 or so distinct CDR3 sequences, with around a tenth occurring once and the leading ten covering 4% to 5%. The sample here was whole blood, taken in connection with sensitization to the hapten diphenylcyclopropenone (DPC). The receptors originated from a woman aged 45 to 65 with alopecia areata. Some clones in this sample may be carry-over from other donors' samples. The CDR3 runs from the conserved cysteine through the conserved F or W. The D gene is left open where the match is weak. Clone size is given for some rows only: seen once, a few or many times, or a class if the clone is expanded.

CDR3nt: TGTGCCAGCAGCTTGTCTTACGCAGGCCCATCAGAGGGCTACACCTTC; CDR3aa: CASSLSYAGPSEGYTF; d_gene: NA; j_gene: TRBJ1-2; v_gene: TRBV5-6; abundance: many
CDR3nt: TGTGCCAGCAGCCAAGACAGGGAGGACCGGGGGACCCAGTACTTC; CDR3aa: CASSQDREDRGTQYF; d_gene: NA; j_gene: TRBJ2-5; v_gene: TRBV4-2; abundance: NA
CDR3nt: TGCAGTGCCCCAGGGGGCGCGGGTGAAAAACTGTTTTTT; CDR3aa: CSAPGGAGEKLFF; d_gene: TRBD1; j_gene: TRBJ1-4; v_gene: TRBV20-1; abundance: many
CDR3nt: TGCAGCGTCAGGCCGAACTCTGGAAACACCATATATTTT; CDR3aa: CSVRPNSGNTIYF; d_gene: NA; j_gene: TRBJ1-3; v_gene: TRBV29-1; abundance: many
CDR3nt: TGTGCCTGGAGTGTAACTAGCGGGGAACGCAGTGAGCAGTTCTTC; CDR3aa: CAWSVTSGERSEQFF; d_gene: TRBD2; j_gene: TRBJ2-1; v_gene: TRBV30; abundance: few
CDR3nt: TGTGCCTGGAGGACAGGGGCCAACGTCCTGACTTTC; CDR3aa: CAWRTGANVLTF; d_gene: NA; j_gene: TRBJ2-6; v_gene: TRBV30; abundance: many
CDR3nt: TGCAGCGTTGGTACAGGGGCGGAAGAGCAGTACTTC; CDR3aa: CSVGTGAEEQYF; d_gene: TRBD1; j_gene: TRBJ2-7; v_gene: TRBV29-1; abundance: NA
CDR3nt: TGCAGCGCCGATAAGGACCTGAACACTGAAGCTTTCTTT; CDR3aa: CSADKDLNTEAFF; d_gene: NA; j_gene: TRBJ1-1; v_gene: TRBV29-1; abundance: many
CDR3nt: TGTGCCAGCTCACCAGACAGGGTAGGGGGCTACGAGCAGTACTTC; CDR3aa: CASSPDRVGGYEQYF; d_gene: TRBD1; j_gene: TRBJ2-7; v_gene: TRBV18; abundance: few
CDR3nt: TGTGCCAGCAGCCCCCAAAGGATTAGCAATCAGCCCCAGCATTTT; CDR3aa: CASSPQRISNQPQHF; d_gene: NA; j_gene: TRBJ1-5; v_gene: TRBV7-2; abundance: many
CDR3nt: TGTGCCAGCAGTTTAAGACTCACCGCGGACACTGAAGCTTTCTTT; CDR3aa: CASSLRLTADTEAFF; d_gene: NA; j_gene: TRBJ1-1; v_gene: TRBV12-3/TRBV12-4; abundance: NA
CDR3nt: TGTGCCAGCAGCTCGTTAGCCTTCACCGGGGAGCTGTTTTTT; CDR3aa: CASSSLAFTGELFF; d_gene: NA; j_gene: TRBJ2-2; v_gene: TRBV7-3; abundance: NA
CDR3nt: TGTGCCGCGAAGACAGGGCCCACAGATACGCAGTATTTT; CDR3aa: CAAKTGPTDTQYF; d_gene: TRBD1; j_gene: TRBJ2-3; v_gene: TRBV15; abundance: few
CDR3nt: TGTGCCATCAGGGGACAGGGGCCTAGGGGCTACACCTTC; CDR3aa: CAIRGQGPRGYTF; d_gene: TRBD1; j_gene: TRBJ1-2; v_gene: TRBV10-3; abundance: NA
CDR3nt: TGTGCCTGGAGTGTAGGTACCAAGGCTCAGTTCTTC; CDR3aa: CAWSVGTKAQFF; d_gene: NA; j_gene: TRBJ2-1; v_gene: TRBV30; abundance: few
CDR3nt: TGCAGTGCTGAGGACCGGGACAGGGGCGCCTACGAGCAGTACTTC; CDR3aa: CSAEDRDRGAYEQYF; d_gene: TRBD1; j_gene: TRBJ2-7; v_gene: TRBV20-1; abundance: many
CDR3nt: TGTGCCAGCAGCTCGGACAGCCAGCTAGGGACAGATACGCAGTATTTT; CDR3aa: CASSSDSQLGTDTQYF; d_gene: NA; j_gene: TRBJ2-3; v_gene: TRBV25-1; abundance: many
CDR3nt: TGTGCCAGCAGTGGAGATGAGGATGAAAAACTGTTTTTT; CDR3aa: CASSGDEDEKLFF; d_gene: NA; j_gene: TRBJ1-4; v_gene: TRBV6-5; abundance: many
CDR3nt: TGCGCCAGCAGCTTGAACCCCGGACAGGGGGGCACTGAAGCTTTCTTT; CDR3aa: CASSLNPGQGGTEAFF; d_gene: TRBD1; j_gene: TRBJ1-1; v_gene: TRBV5-1; abundance: NA
CDR3nt: TGTGCCAGCAGTTTACCCGGGACAGGGGCAGGCGAGCAGTACTTC; CDR3aa: CASSLPGTGAGEQYF; d_gene: TRBD1; j_gene: TRBJ2-7; v_gene: TRBV28; abundance: NA
CDR3nt: TGTGCCAGCAGCTCCAGGACAGGGGGCATTGGTGAGCAGTTCTTC; CDR3aa: CASSSRTGGIGEQFF; d_gene: TRBD1; j_gene: TRBJ2-1; v_gene: TRBV7-3; abundance: few
CDR3nt: TGCGCCAGCAGCTTGACTAGCGGGGCGAACACCGGGGAGCTGTTTTTT; CDR3aa: CASSLTSGANTGELFF; d_gene: TRBD2; j_gene: TRBJ2-2; v_gene: TRBV5-1; abundance: many
CDR3nt: TGCAGCGGACGCCTGAACACAGATACGCAGTATTTT; CDR3aa: CSGRLNTDTQYF; d_gene: NA; j_gene: TRBJ2-3; v_gene: TRBV20-1; abundance: NA
CDR3nt: TGTGCCAGCAGCCAGGGGTCCATGAACACTGAAGCTTTCTTT; CDR3aa: CASSQGSMNTEAFF; d_gene: NA; j_gene: TRBJ1-1; v_gene: TRBV7-8; abundance: few
CDR3nt: TGTGCCAGCAGTTACTCAGGGGGATTCACCGGGGAGCTGTTTTTT; CDR3aa: CASSYSGGFTGELFF; d_gene: NA; j_gene: TRBJ2-2; v_gene: TRBV6-5; abundance: NA
CDR3nt: TGCGCCAGCAGCTTAGGGGACAGGGTCTTCAACACTGAAGCTTTCTTT; CDR3aa: CASSLGDRVFNTEAFF; d_gene: TRBD1; j_gene: TRBJ1-1; v_gene: TRBV5-1; abundance: many
CDR3nt: TGCGCCAGCAGCCAAGTCGGGCAGGGGGCCTACAATGAGCAGTTCTTC; CDR3aa: CASSQVGQGAYNEQFF; d_gene: TRBD1; j_gene: TRBJ2-1; v_gene: TRBV4-3; abundance: few
CDR3nt: TGCGCCAGCAGCCAAAGGGCTAGGGACTATGGCTACACCTTC; CDR3aa: CASSQRARDYGYTF; d_gene: NA; j_gene: TRBJ1-2; v_gene: TRBV4-3; abundance: NA
CDR3nt: TGTGCCAGCAGTTTGGGACAGAGGAATCAGCCCCAGCATTTT; CDR3aa: CASSLGQRNQPQHF; d_gene: TRBD1; j_gene: TRBJ1-5; v_gene: TRBV6-5; abundance: many
CDR3nt: TGTGCCAGCAGTTCTGTCCCGGGACAAAGCACTGAAGCTTTCTTT; CDR3aa: CASSSVPGQSTEAFF; d_gene: NA; j_gene: TRBJ1-1; v_gene: TRBV6-2/TRBV6-3; abundance: many
CDR3nt: TGTGCCAGCAGCCCTCAGGGGCTAGCGGGGAACAATGAGCAGTTCTTC; CDR3aa: CASSPQGLAGNNEQFF; d_gene: TRBD2; j_gene: TRBJ2-1; v_gene: TRBV7-2; abundance: many
CDR3nt: TGTGCCAGCAGTTACTCCCCCGGGGCCCATCAGCCCCAGCATTTT; CDR3aa: CASSYSPGAHQPQHF; d_gene: NA; j_gene: TRBJ1-5; v_gene: TRBV6-5; abundance: few
CDR3nt: TGTGCCAGCTCAGACCTAGCGGGGGCCTACGAGCAGTACTTC; CDR3aa: CASSDLAGAYEQYF; d_gene: TRBD2; j_gene: TRBJ2-7; v_gene: TRBV18; abundance: many
CDR3nt: TGTGCCAGCAAAGTGGGTCTAGTCGGTGAGCAGTTCTTC; CDR3aa: CASKVGLVGEQFF; d_gene: NA; j_gene: TRBJ2-1; v_gene: TRBV3-1; abundance: NA
CDR3nt: TGTGCCAGCAGCTTAGTCGGCAGCTACGAGCAGTACTTC; CDR3aa: CASSLVGSYEQYF; d_gene: NA; j_gene: TRBJ2-7; v_gene: TRBV13; abundance: NA
CDR3nt: TGTGCCAGCAGCTTCTCCCTCTACGATGAGCAGTTCTTC; CDR3aa: CASSFSLYDEQFF; d_gene: NA; j_gene: TRBJ2-1; v_gene: TRBV7-2; abundance: many
CDR3nt: TGCGCCAGCAGCTCGGGGTCCTCTGGAAACACCATATATTTT; CDR3aa: CASSSGSSGNTIYF; d_gene: NA; j_gene: TRBJ1-3; v_gene: TRBV5-1; abundance: few
CDR3nt: TGTGCCAGCAGTGAGCGGGGGGGCGTTTCCCCAGATACGCAGTATTTT; CDR3aa: CASSERGGVSPDTQYF; d_gene: TRBD2; j_gene: TRBJ2-3; v_gene: TRBV6-1; abundance: many
CDR3nt: TGCAGTGCAACAGACGGGACTATGCACTACAATGAGCAGTTCTTC; CDR3aa: CSATDGTMHYNEQFF; d_gene: TRBD2; j_gene: TRBJ2-1; v_gene: TRBV20-1; abundance: many
CDR3nt: TGTGCCAGCAGTCCCCGGGACAGATCCGAAGCTTTCTTT; CDR3aa: CASSPRDRSEAFF; d_gene: TRBD1; j_gene: TRBJ1-1; v_gene: TRBV12-3/TRBV12-4; abundance: NA
CDR3nt: TGTGCCAGCACCATCACCCCGGGGAGTACACCCCTCCACTTT; CDR3aa: CASTITPGSTPLHF; d_gene: NA; j_gene: TRBJ1-6; v_gene: TRBV9; abundance: few
CDR3nt: TGTGCCAGCAGTCACCCTGGTTCACCCCTCCACTTT; CDR3aa: CASSHPGSPLHF; d_gene: NA; j_gene: TRBJ1-6; v_gene: TRBV12-3/TRBV12-4; abundance: many
CDR3nt: TGTGCCAGCAGCCCGGGGGCAGGGGCCTTTGGAAATGAGCAGTTCTTC; CDR3aa: CASSPGAGAFGNEQFF; d_gene: NA; j_gene: TRBJ2-1; v_gene: TRBV5-5; abundance: few
CDR3nt: TGTGCTAGTGCCATAGATTATCAGCCCCAGCATTTT; CDR3aa: CASAIDYQPQHF; d_gene: NA; j_gene: TRBJ1-5; v_gene: TRBV12-5; abundance: many
CDR3nt: TGTGCCAGCAGCGTCGCTGTGGGGGTATCCCAAGAGACCCAGTACTTC; CDR3aa: CASSVAVGVSQETQYF; d_gene: NA; j_gene: TRBJ2-5; v_gene: TRBV7-2; abundance: NA
CDR3nt: TGTGCCAGCAAAAAATTAGCGGGAGTGACAGATACGCAGTATTTT; CDR3aa: CASKKLAGVTDTQYF; d_gene: TRBD2; j_gene: TRBJ2-3; v_gene: TRBV2; abundance: NA
CDR3nt: TGTGCCAGCAGCCGAGTGGTAGGGTTAGGCACCGGGGAGCTGTTTTTT; CDR3aa: CASSRVVGLGTGELFF; d_gene: NA; j_gene: TRBJ2-2; v_gene: TRBV13; abundance: NA
CDR3nt: TGTGCCAGCTCACCACTCCCCCGGGGGTTCGATGGCTACACCTTC; CDR3aa: CASSPLPRGFDGYTF; d_gene: NA; j_gene: TRBJ1-2; v_gene: TRBV18; abundance: few
CDR3nt: TGTGCCATCAGTGGGACAGGGGGGAATCAGCCCCAGCATTTT; CDR3aa: CAISGTGGNQPQHF; d_gene: TRBD1; j_gene: TRBJ1-5; v_gene: TRBV10-3; abundance: NA
CDR3nt: TGTGCCAGCTCACCCTTGACAGGGCCTGGAAACACCATATATTTT; CDR3aa: CASSPLTGPGNTIYF; d_gene: TRBD1; j_gene: TRBJ1-3; v_gene: TRBV18; abundance: many
CDR3nt: TGTGCCAGCAGTGAAAATCTCCCGGTCACAGATACGCAGTATTTT; CDR3aa: CASSENLPVTDTQYF; d_gene: NA; j_gene: TRBJ2-3; v_gene: TRBV2; abundance: NA